Listed below are T cell receptor beta chains from one sample, sequenced in a study of Ad26.COV2.S vaccination and SARS-CoV-2 variants. Sequencing was performed with immunoSEQ multiplex PCR; in TCRdb, only in-frame clones are kept and a portion is missing. Here the sample spans about 350,000 clones, roughly 91% being singletons. Sequenced material: peripheral blood, taken in a trial of Ad26.COV2.S vaccine versus placebo. These receptors originate from a person aged 18-60 years who received the Ad26.COV2.S COVID-19 vaccine or a placebo. The CDR3 runs from the conserved cysteine through the conserved F or W. The order of the fields is clone size, D gene, V gene, J gene, CDR3 protein, CDR3 DNA. The D gene is left open where the match is weak. Clone sizes are given selectively: once, few, many, or a class where the clone is expanded.

.,.,TRBV29-1,TRBJ2-1,CSAPLLATTNEQFF,TGCAGCGCTCCCCTGCTAGCGACCACCAATGAGCAGTTCTTC
.,TRBD2,TRBV2,TRBJ2-7,CAIQTSEGYEQYF,TGTGCCATTCAGACTAGCGAAGGATACGAGCAGTACTTC
.,TRBD1,TRBV4-1,TRBJ2-3,CASSQEGQGTDTQYF,TGCGCCAGCAGCCAGGAGGGACAGGGTACAGATACGCAGTATTTT
once,.,TRBV19,TRBJ1-1,CASRPSGNTEAFF,TGTGCCAGTCGTCCCTCGGGCAACACTGAAGCTTTCTTT
once,TRBD1,TRBV6-1,TRBJ1-2,CASSEGTGRRYTF,TGTGCCAGCAGTGAGGGGACAGGTCGGCGCTACACCTTC
.,TRBD2,TRBV2,TRBJ2-1,CASSPIAGGAYNEQFF,TGTGCCAGCAGTCCTATAGCGGGGGGGGCCTACAATGAGCAGTTCTTC
.,.,TRBV10-2,TRBJ2-5,CASIATPYQETQYF,TGCGCCAGCATCGCGACACCCTACCAAGAGACCCAGTACTTC
.,TRBD1,TRBV5-4,TRBJ2-2,CASSLGDRANTGELFF,TGTGCCAGCAGCTTGGGGGACAGAGCGAACACCGGGGAGCTGTTTTTT
.,.,TRBV6-6,TRBJ1-1,CASSYKVNTEAFF,TGTGCCAGCAGTTACAAGGTGAACACTGAAGCTTTCTTT
few,.,TRBV27,TRBJ1-6,CASSFTGKNSPLHF,TGTGCCAGCAGTTTCACAGGGAAGAATTCACCCCTCCACTTT
.,.,TRBV6-1,TRBJ2-7,CASSEGGQTEQYF,TGTGCCAGCAGTGAAGGTGGACAGACCGAGCAGTACTTC
.,.,TRBV19,TRBJ2-1,CASSIVQAPGGEQFF,TGTGCCAGTTCCATAGTACAGGCCCCAGGTGGTGAGCAGTTCTTC
many,TRBD1,TRBV28,TRBJ2-7,CASSLMTGGRYEQYF,TGTGCCAGCAGTTTAATGACAGGGGGGAGGTACGAGCAGTACTTC
.,TRBD2,TRBV27,TRBJ2-7,CASSLTSVGEQYF,TGTGCCAGCAGTTTAACTAGCGTCGGCGAGCAGTACTTC
.,TRBD1,TRBV27,TRBJ2-7,CASSRGRYSYEQYF,TGTGCCAGCAGTAGGGGGCGATACTCCTACGAGCAGTACTTC
.,TRBD2,TRBV9,TRBJ2-7,CASSVDDGRSYEQYF,TGTGCCAGCAGCGTTGATGACGGGAGGTCCTACGAGCAGTACTTC
.,TRBD1,TRBV6-5,TRBJ1-6,CASRPPGQSNSPLHF,TGTGCCAGCAGGCCGCCGGGACAGAGTAATTCACCCCTCCACTTT
.,TRBD2,TRBV6-4,TRBJ2-3,CASKKSGLATSTDTQYF,TGTGCCAGCAAAAAATCGGGACTAGCGACAAGCACAGATACGCAGTATTTT
.,.,TRBV5-1,TRBJ2-1,CASSLDGGASYNEQFF,TGCGCCAGCAGCTTGGATGGCGGGGCCTCCTACAATGAGCAGTTCTTC